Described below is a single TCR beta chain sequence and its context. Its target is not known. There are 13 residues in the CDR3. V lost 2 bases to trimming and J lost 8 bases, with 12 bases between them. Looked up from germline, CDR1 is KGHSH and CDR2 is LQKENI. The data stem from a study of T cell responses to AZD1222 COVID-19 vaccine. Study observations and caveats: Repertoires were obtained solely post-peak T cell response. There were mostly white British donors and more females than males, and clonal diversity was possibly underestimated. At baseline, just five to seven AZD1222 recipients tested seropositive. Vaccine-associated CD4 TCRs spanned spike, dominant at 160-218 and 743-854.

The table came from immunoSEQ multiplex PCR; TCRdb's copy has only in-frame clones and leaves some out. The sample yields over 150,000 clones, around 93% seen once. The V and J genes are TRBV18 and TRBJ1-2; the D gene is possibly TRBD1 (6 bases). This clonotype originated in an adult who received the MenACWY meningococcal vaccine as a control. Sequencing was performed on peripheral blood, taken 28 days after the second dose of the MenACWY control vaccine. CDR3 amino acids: CASSPIQGEGYTF. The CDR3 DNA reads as TGTGCCAGCTCACCAATACAGGGTGAAGGCTACACCTTC.